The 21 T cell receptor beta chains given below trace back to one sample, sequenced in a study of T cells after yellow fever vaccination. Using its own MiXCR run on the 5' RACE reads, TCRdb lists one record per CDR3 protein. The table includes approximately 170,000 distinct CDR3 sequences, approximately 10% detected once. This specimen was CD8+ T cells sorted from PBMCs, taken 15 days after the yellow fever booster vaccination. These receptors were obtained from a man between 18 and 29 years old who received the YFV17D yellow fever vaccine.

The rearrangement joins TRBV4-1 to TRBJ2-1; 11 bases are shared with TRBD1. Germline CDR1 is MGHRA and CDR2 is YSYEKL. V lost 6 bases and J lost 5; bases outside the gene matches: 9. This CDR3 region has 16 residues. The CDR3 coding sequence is TGCGCCAGCAGACCCCGGGACAGGGGGTTAAACAATGAGCAGTTCTTC. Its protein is CASRPRDRGLNNEQFF.

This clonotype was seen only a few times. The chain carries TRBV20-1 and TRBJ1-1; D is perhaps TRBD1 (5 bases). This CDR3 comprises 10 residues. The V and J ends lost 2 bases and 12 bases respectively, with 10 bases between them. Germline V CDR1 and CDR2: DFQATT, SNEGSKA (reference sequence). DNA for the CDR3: TGCAGTGCTAGACAGGGAGAACCTTTCTTT. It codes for CSARQGEPFF.

The CDR3, as DNA: TGTGCCAGCAGCCTTGGGACTAGCACTCAGGCGCAGTATTTT. Its translation: CASSLGTSTQAQYF. The rearrangement uses TRBV6-5 and TRBJ2-3; 9 positions agree with TRBD2. This CDR3 is built from 14 residues. J was trimmed by 10 bases and V by 6 bases; bases with no gene match: 11. CDR1 and CDR2 (germline): MNHEY, SVGAGI.

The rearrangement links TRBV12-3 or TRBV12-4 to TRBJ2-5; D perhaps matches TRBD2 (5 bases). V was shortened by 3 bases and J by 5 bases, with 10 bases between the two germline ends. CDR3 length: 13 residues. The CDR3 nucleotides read TGTGCCAGCAGTTTGAGAGGGTACGAGACCCAGTACTTC. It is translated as CASSLRGYETQYF.

The CDR3 sequence: CAISESGTGAYEQYF. CDR3 bases: TGTGCCATCAGTGAGTCGGGGACAGGGGCCTACGAGCAGTACTTC. The rearrangement joins TRBV10-3 to TRBJ2-7, with 10 bases that match TRBD1. There are 15 residues in the CDR3. With V trimmed by 0 bases and J by 2 bases, 1 base remained unmatched. Per germline, CDR1 ENHRY and CDR2 SYGVKD.

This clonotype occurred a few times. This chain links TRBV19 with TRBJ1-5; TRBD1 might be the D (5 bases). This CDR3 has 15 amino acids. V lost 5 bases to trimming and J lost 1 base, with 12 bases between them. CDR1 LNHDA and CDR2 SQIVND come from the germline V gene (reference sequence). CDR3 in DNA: TGTGCCAGTAGTGCCTCCGGGGGGAGCAATCAGCCCCAGCATTTT. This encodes CASSASGGSNQPQHF.

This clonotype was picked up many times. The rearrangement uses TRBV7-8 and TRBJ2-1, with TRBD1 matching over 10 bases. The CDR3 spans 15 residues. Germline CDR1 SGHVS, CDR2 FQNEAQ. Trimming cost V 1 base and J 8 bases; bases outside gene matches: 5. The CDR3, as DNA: TGTGCCAGCAGCTTAGATGTGACAGGGGGCCATGAGCAGTTCTTC. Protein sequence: CASSLDVTGGHEQFF.

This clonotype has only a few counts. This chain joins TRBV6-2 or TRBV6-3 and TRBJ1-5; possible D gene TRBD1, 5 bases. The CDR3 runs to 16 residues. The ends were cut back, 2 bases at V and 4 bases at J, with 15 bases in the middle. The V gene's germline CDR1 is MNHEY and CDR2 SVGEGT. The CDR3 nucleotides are TGTGCCAGCAGTTACCCCCTCGACAGACTGAATCAGCCCCAGCATTTT. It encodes CASSYPLDRLNQPQHF.

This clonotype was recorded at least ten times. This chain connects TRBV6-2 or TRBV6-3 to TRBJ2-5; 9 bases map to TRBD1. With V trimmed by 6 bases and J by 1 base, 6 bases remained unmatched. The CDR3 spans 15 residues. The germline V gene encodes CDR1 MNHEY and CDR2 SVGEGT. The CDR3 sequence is CASSPDRGSQETQYF. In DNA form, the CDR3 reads TGTGCCAGCAGCCCGGACAGGGGATCCCAAGAGACCCAGTACTTC.

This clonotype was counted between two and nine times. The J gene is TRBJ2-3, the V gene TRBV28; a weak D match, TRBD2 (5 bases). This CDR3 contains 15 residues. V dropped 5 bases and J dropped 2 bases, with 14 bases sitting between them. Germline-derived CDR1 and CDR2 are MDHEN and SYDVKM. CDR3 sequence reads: CASSRQLAPTDTQYF. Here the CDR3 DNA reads TGTGCCAGCAGTCGGCAGCTAGCCCCCACAGATACGCAGTATTTT.

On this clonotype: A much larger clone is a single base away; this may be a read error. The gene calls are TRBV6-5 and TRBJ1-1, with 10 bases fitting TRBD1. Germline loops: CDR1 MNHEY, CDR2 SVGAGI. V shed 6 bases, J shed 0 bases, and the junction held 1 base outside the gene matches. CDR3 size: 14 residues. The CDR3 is CASSGQGVNTEAFF. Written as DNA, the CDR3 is TGTGCCAGCAGCGGACAGGGGGTGAACACTGAAGCTTTCTTT.

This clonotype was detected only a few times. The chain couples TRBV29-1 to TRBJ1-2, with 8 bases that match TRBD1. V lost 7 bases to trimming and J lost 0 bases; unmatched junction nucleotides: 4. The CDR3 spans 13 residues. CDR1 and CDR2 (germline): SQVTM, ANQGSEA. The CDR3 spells CSARTGTNYGYTF. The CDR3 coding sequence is TGCAGCGCAAGGACAGGGACTAACTATGGCTACACCTTC.

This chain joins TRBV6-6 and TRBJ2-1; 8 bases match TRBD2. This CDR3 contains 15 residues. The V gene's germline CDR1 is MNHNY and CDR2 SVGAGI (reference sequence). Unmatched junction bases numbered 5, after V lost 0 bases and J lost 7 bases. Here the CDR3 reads CASSYSLSGGNEQFF. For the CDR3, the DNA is TGTGCCAGCAGTTACTCCTTAAGCGGGGGTAATGAGCAGTTCTTC.

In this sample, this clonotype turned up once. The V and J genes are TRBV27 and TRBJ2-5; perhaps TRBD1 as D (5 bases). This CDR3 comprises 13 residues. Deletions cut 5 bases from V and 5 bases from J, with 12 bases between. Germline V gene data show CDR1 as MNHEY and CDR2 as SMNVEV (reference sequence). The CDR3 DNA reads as TGTGCCAGCAGTCCGCAGGGTTTGGAGACCCAGTACTTC. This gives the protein CASSPQGLETQYF.

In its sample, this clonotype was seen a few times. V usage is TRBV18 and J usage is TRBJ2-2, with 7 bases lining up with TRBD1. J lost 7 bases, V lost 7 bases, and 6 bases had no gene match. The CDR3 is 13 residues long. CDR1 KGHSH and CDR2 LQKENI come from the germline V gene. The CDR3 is CASFTTGDGELFF. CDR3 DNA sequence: TGTGCCAGCTTCACCACAGGGGACGGGGAGCTGTTTTTT.

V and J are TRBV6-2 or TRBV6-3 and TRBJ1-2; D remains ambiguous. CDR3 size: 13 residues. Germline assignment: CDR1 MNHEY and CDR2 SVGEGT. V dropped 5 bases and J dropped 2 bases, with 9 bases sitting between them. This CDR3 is CASSPYSNYGYTF. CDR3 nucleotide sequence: TGTGCCAGCAGTCCCTACTCAAACTATGGCTACACCTTC.

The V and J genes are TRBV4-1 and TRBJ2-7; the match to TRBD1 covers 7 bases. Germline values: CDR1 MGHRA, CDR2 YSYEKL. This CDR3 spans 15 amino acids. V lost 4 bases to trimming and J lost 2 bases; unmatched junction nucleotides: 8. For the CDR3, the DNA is TGCGCCAGCAGCCGGGTGGGGGACAGCGCCTACGAGCAGTACTTC. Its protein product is CASSRVGDSAYEQYF.

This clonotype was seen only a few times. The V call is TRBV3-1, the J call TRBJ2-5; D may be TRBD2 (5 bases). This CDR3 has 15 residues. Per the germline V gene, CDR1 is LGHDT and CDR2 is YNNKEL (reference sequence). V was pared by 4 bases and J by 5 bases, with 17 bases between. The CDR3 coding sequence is TGTGCCAGCAGCCCCGAGGCGGGCAAGCGGGAGACCCAGTACTTC. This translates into CASSPEAGKRETQYF.

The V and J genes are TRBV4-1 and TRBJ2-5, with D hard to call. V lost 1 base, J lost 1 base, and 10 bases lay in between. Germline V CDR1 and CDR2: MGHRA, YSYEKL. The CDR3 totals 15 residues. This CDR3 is CASSQVEDPQETQYF. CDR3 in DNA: TGCGCCAGCAGCCAAGTCGAAGATCCCCAAGAGACCCAGTACTTC.

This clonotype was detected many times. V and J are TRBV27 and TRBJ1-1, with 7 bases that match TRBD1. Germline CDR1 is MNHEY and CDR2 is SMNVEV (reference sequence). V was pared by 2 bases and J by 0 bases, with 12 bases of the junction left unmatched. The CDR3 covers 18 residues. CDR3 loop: CASSLRTRQGAMNTEAFF. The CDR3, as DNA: TGTGCCAGCAGTTTAAGGACGAGACAGGGAGCTATGAACACTGAAGCTTTCTTT.

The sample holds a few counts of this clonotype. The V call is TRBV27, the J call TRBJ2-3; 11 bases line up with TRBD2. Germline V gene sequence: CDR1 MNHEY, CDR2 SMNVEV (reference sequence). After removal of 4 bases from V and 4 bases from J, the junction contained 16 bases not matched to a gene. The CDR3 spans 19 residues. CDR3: CASSSTVSIAGGPPDTQYF. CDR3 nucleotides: TGTGCCAGCAGTTCCACCGTATCTATAGCGGGGGGGCCCCCAGATACGCAGTATTTT.